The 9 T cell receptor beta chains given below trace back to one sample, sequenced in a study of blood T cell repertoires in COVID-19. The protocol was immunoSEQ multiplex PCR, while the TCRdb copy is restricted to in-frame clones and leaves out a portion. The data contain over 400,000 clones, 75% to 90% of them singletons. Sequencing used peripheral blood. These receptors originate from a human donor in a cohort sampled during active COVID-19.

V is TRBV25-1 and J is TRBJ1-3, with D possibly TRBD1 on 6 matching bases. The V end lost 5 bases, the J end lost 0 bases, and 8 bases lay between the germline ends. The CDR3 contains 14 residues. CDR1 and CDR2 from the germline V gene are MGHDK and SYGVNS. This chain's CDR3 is CASSWGHSGNTIYF. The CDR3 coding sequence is TGTGCCAGCAGTTGGGGGCACTCTGGAAACACCATATATTTT. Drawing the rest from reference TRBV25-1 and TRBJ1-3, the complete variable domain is EADIYQTPRYLVIGTGKKITLECSQTMGHDKMYWYQQDPGMELHLIHYSYGVNSTEKGDLSSESTVSRIRTEHFPLTLESARPSHTSQYLCASSWGHSGNTIYFGEGSWLTVV.

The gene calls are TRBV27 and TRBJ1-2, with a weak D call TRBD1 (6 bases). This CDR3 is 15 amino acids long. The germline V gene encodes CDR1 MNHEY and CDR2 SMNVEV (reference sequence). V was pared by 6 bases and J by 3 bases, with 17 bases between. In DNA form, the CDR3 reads TGTGCCAGCAGATACGTCGAGGCAGGGGACTATGGCTACACCTTC. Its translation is CASRYVEAGDYGYTF.

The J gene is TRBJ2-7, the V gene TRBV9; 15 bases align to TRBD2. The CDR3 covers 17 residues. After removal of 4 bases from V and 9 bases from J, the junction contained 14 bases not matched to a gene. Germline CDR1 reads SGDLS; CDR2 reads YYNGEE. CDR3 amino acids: CASSRSSRTSGREGQYF. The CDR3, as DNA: TGTGCCAGCAGCCGAAGCTCTCGGACTAGCGGGAGGGAGGGGCAGTACTTC.

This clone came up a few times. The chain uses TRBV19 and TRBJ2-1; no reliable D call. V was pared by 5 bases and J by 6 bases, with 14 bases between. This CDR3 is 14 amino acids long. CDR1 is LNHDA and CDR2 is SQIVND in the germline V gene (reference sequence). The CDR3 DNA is TGTGCCAGTAGTGCATTCAGTGGCCCCAATGAGCAGTTCTTC. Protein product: CASSAFSGPNEQFF.

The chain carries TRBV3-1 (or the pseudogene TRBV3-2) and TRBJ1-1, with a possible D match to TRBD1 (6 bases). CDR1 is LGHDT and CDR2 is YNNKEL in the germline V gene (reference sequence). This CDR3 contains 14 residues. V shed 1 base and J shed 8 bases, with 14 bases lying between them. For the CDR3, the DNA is TGTGCCAGCAGCCAAGTTCAGGGGAAGTCCGAAGCTTTCTTT. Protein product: CASSQVQGKSEAFF.

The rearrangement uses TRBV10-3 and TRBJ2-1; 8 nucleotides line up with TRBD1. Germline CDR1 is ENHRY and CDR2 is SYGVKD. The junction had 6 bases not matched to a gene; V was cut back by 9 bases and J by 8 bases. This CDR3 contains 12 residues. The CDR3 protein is CAIGQGVDEQFF. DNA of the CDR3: TGTGCCATTGGACAGGGAGTGGATGAGCAGTTCTTC.

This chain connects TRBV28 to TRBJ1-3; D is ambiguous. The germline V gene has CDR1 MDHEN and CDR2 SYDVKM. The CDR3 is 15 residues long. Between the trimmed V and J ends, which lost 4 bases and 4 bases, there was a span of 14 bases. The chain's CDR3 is CASSSPDGQGNTIYF. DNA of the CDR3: TGTGCCAGCAGTTCTCCCGATGGGCAAGGAAACACCATATATTTT.

This CDR3 is CATSDPPGRGSGNEQFF. The CDR3 DNA reads as TGTGCCACCAGTGACCCTCCGGGACGCGGGAGCGGCAATGAGCAGTTCTTC. The chain recombines TRBV24-1 with TRBJ2-1; 7 positions match TRBD2. Germline trimming cut 4 bases from V and 6 bases from J; bases unmatched to any gene: 14. The CDR3 is 17 residues long. CDR1 is KGHDR and CDR2 is SFDVKD in the germline V gene.

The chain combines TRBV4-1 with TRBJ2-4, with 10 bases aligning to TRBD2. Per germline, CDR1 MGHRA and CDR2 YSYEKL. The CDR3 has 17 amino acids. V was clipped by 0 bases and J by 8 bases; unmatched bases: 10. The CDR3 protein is CASSQDRASGSGYIQYF. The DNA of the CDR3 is TGCGCCAGCAGCCAAGATCGTGCTAGCGGGAGTGGGTACATTCAGTACTTC.